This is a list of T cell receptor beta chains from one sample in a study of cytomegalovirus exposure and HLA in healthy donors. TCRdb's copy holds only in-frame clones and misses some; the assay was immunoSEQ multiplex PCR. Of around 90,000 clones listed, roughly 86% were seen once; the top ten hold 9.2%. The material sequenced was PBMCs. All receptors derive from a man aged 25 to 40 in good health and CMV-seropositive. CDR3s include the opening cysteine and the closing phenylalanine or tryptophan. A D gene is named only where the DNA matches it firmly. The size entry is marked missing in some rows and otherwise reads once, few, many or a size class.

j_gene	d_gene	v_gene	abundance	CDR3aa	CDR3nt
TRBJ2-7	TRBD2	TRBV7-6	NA	CASSRTSSYEQYF	TGTGCCAGCAGCCGGACTAGCAGCTACGAGCAGTACTTC
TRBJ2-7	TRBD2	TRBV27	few	CASSPSLAGGDHEQYF	TGTGCCAGCAGTCCCTCCCTGGCGGGGGGGGACCACGAGCAGTACTTC
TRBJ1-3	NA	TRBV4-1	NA	CASSQDAGFVGNTIYF	TGCGCCAGCAGCCAAGATGCAGGATTCGTCGGAAACACCATATATTTT
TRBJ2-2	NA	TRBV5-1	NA	CASSLEFTNTGELFF	TGCGCCAGCAGCTTGGAGTTTACAAACACCGGGGAGCTGTTTTTT
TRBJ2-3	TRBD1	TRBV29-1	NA	CSVGTGDGRDTQYF	TGCAGCGTGGGGACAGGGGATGGGAGAGATACGCAGTATTTT
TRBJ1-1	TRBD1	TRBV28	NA	CASSVRGEAFF	TGTGCCAGCAGTGTCAGGGGGGAAGCTTTCTTT
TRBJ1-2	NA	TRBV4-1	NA	CASSQIQGFLGGYTF	TGCGCCAGCAGCCAGATACAGGGTTTTTTGGGTGGCTACACCTTC
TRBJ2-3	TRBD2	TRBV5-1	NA	CASGLADGTDTQYF	TGCGCCAGCGGACTAGCGGATGGCACAGATACGCAGTATTTT
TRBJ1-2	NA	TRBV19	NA	CASSGPGPYGYTF	TGTGCCAGTAGTGGTCCAGGCCCCTATGGCTACACCTTC
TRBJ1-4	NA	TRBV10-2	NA	CASRPRAGGYEKLFF	TGCGCCAGCAGACCCCGGGCCGGGGGGTATGAAAAACTGTTTTTT
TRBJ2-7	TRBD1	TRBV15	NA	CATSRGGTGRSYEQYF	TGTGCCACCAGCAGAGGTGGGACAGGGAGGTCCTACGAGCAGTACTTC
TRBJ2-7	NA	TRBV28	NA	CASSPGGATLTYEQYF	TGTGCCAGCAGCCCGGGCGGGGCGACCCTTACCTACGAGCAGTACTTC
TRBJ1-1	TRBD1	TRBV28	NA	CATLTGLNTEAFF	TGTGCCACTTTGACAGGGTTGAACACTGAAGCTTTCTTT
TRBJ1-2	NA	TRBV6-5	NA	CASSYSIAAGYGYTF	TGTGCCAGCAGTTACTCGATCGCGGCTGGGTATGGCTACACCTTC
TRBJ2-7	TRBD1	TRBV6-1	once	CASSEIGQGSVGQYF	TGTGCCAGCAGTGAGATCGGACAGGGTTCGGTAGGGCAGTACTTC
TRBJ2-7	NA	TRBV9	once	CASSVGGGENYEQYF	TGTGCCAGCAGCGTGGGAGGGGGTGAGAACTACGAGCAGTACTTC
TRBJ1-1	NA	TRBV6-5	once	CASSFLRGTEAFF	TGTGCCAGCAGTTTCCTACGGGGCACTGAAGCTTTCTTT
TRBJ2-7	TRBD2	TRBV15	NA	CATSRDSGSSYEQYF	TGTGCCACCAGCAGAGATAGCGGGAGCTCCTACGAGCAGTACTTC
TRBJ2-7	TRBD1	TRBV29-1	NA	CSVDSGGSEQYF	TGCAGCGTTGACTCAGGGGGCAGCGAGCAGTACTTC
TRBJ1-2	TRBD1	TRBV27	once	CASRDRQSNYGYTF	TGTGCCAGCCGGGACAGACAAAGTAACTATGGCTACACCTTC
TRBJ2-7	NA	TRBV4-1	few	CASSHVQDYSYEQYF	TGCGCCAGCAGCCATGTTCAGGACTACTCCTACGAGCAGTACTTC
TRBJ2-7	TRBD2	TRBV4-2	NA	CASSPGLADYYEQYF	TGTGCCAGCAGCCCGGGACTAGCGGATTACTACGAGCAGTACTTC
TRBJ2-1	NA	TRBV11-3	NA	CASSRGTFNEQFF	TGTGCCAGCAGCCGAGGGACATTCAATGAGCAGTTCTTC
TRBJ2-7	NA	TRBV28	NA	CASSSSGDEQYF	TGTGCCAGCAGTTCGTCAGGGGACGAGCAGTACTTC
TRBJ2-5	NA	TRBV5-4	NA	CASSLTGAQETQYF	TGTGCCAGCAGCCTGACTGGGGCCCAAGAGACCCAGTACTTC
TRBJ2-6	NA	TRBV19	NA	CASSFLRQRPGANVLTF	TGTGCCAGTAGTTTTTTGAGGCAGAGACCTGGGGCCAACGTCCTGACTTTC
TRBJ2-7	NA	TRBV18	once	CASSPRQAAYEQYF	TGTGCCAGCTCACCACGTCAGGCAGCCTACGAGCAGTACTTC
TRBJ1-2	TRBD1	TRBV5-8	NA	CASSRDSYYGYTF	TGTGCCAGCAGCCGGGACAGTTACTATGGCTACACCTTC
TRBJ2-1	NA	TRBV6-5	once	CASSGTGSRYNEQFF	TGTGCCAGCAGTGGGACCGGGAGCAGATACAATGAGCAGTTCTTC
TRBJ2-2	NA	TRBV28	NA	CASRSPPRRLTGELFF	TGTGCCAGCAGGTCCCCCCCGAGAAGACTGACCGGGGAGCTGTTTTTT
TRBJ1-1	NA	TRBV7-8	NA	CASSRDRLNTEAFF	TGTGCCAGCAGCCGGGATCGTTTGAACACTGAAGCTTTCTTT
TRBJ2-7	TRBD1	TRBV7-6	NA	CASSSGTDFSYEQYF	TGTGCCAGCAGCTCCGGGACAGATTTTTCCTACGAGCAGTACTTC
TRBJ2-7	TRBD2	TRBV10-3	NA	CAISGTSGTYEQYF	TGTGCCATCAGTGGGACTAGCGGGACCTACGAGCAGTACTTC
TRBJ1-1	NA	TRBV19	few	CASSMESEAFF	TGTGCCAGTAGTATGGAGAGTGAAGCTTTCTTT
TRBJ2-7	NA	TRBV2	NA	CATQPRKTAYEQYF	TGTGCCACTCAGCCGAGAAAAACAGCCTACGAGCAGTACTTC
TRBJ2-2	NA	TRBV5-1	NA	CASRDPPRGNTGELFF	TGCGCCAGCAGAGACCCCCCAAGAGGGAACACCGGGGAGCTGTTTTTT
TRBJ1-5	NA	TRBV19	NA	CASSLFWESNQPQHF	TGTGCCAGTAGTTTATTTTGGGAGAGCAATCAGCCCCAGCATTTT
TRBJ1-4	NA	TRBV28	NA	CASTRAGDVEKLFF	TGTGCCAGCACCAGAGCGGGGGACGTCGAAAAACTGTTTTTT
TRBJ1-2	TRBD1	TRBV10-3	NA	CAISRQGEDLGYTF	TGTGCCATCAGCCGACAGGGAGAGGACCTTGGCTACACCTTC
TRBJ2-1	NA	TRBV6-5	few	CASSFGGLHYNEQFF	TGTGCCAGCAGTTTCGGGGGTCTACACTACAATGAGCAGTTCTTC
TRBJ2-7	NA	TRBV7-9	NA	CASSLGGQMIYEQYF	TGTGCCAGCAGCTTAGGAGGTCAGATGATCTACGAGCAGTACTTC
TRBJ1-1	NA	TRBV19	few	CASSMLQGTANTEAFF	TGTGCCAGTAGTATGCTTCAGGGAACTGCGAACACTGAAGCTTTCTTT
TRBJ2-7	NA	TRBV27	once	CASSLTGSYEQYF	TGTGCCAGCAGTCTGACAGGTAGCTACGAGCAGTACTTC
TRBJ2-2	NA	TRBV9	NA	CASSGSWSGELFF	TGTGCCAGCAGCGGTAGTTGGTCCGGGGAGCTGTTTTTT
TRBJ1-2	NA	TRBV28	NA	CASSFPGHRHYTF	TGTGCCAGCAGTTTTCCGGGACATAGGCACTACACCTTC
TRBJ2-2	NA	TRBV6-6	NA	CASRKNRDTGELFF	TGTGCCAGCAGAAAAAACAGGGACACCGGGGAGCTGTTTTTT
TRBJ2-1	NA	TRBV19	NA	CASSGIAGTYNEQFF	TGTGCCAGTAGTGGGATTGCGGGGACCTACAATGAGCAGTTCTTC
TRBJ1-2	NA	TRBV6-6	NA	CASSYGAYGYTF	TGTGCCAGCAGTTACGGGGCCTATGGCTACACCTTC
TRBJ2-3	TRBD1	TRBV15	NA	CATSTPLTGPRADTQYF	TGTGCCACCAGCACCCCCCTGACAGGGCCTCGCGCAGATACGCAGTATTTT
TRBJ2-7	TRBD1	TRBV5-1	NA	CASSLGSRGREQYF	TGCGCCAGCAGCTTGGGGAGCAGGGGGCGCGAGCAGTACTTC